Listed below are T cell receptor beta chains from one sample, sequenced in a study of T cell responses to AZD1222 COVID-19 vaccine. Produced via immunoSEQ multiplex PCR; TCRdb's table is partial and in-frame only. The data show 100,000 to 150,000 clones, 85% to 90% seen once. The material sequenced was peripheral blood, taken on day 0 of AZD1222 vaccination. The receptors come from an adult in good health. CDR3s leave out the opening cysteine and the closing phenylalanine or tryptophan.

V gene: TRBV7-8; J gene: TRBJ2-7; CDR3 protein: ASSDPPARGSYEQY
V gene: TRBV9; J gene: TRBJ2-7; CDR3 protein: ASSVDRADEQY
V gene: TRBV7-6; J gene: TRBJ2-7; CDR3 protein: ASSPAGAVEQY
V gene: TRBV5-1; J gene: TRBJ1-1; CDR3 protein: ASSLAPANTEAF
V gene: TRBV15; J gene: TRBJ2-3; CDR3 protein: ATSPHRGLGSNTQY
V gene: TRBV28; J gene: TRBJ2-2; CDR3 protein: ASSSLAGLVELF
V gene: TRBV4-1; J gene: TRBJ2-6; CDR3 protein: ASSQVPSSGANVLT
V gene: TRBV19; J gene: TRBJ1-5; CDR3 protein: ASSSQGDNQPQH
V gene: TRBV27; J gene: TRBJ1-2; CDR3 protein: ASRTTGVDYGYT
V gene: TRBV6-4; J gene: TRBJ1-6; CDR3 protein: ASRGEGNSPLH
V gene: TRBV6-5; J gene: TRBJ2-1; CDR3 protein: ASIQQGGSYNEQF
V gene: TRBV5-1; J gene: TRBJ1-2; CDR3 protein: ASSNRQGAGGYT
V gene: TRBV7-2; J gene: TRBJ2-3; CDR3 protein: ASSPSGGSTDTQY
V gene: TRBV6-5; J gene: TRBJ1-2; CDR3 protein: ASSYRQGGYT
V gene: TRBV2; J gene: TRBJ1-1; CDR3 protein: ASKYNTEAF
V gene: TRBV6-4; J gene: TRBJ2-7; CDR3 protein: ASSDIPLGGQYSPEYEQY
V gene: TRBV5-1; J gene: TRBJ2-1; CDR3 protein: ASSLAGDTYNEQF
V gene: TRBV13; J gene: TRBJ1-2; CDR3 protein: ASSRLLTGGRDYGYT
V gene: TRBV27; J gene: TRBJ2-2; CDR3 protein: ASSLGQGTGELF
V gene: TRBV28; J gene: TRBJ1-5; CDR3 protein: ASSFEDQPQH
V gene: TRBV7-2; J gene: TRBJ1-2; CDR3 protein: ASSSDRQIRYGYT
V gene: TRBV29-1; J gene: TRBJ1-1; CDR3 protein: SASQGPNTEAF
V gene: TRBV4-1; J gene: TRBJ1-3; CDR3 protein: ASSQEENTIY
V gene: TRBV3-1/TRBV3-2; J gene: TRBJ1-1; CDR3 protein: ASSPSPGTEAF
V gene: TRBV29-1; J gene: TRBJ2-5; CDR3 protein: SAMGQDKTQY
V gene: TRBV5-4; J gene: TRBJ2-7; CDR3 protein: ASSLGLADAYEQY
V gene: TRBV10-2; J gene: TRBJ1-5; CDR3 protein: ASNRGGNQPQH
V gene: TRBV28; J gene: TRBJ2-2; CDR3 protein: AAGTSGRAGELF
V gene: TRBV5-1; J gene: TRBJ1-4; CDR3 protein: ASSFPGGGEKLF
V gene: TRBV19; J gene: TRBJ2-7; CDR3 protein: ASSLHGLGALEQY
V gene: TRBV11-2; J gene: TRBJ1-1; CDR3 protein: ASSLELAEAF
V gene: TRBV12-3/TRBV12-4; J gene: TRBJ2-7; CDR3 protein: ASSPGQTYEQY
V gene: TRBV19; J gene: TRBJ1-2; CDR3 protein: ASSNKPNYGYT
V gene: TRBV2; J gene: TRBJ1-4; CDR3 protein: ASSGRTGNEKLF
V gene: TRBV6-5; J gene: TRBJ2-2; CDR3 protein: ASSYSIQGNTGELF
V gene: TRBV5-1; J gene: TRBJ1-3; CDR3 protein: ASSSYPTGSSGNTIY
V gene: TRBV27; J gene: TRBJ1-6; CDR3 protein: ASRRQDRTPLH
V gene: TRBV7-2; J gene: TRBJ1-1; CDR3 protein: ASSTTWGTEAF
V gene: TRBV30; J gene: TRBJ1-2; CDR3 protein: ACSPNYGYT
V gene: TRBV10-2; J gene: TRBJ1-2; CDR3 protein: ASSEGNYGYT
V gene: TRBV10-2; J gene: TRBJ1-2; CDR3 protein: ASRSGNYGYT
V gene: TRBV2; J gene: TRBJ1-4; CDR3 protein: ASSAATNEKLF
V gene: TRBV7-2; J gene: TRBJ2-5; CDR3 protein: ASSFWQIQETQY
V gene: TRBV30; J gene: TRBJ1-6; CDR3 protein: AWSVQDSPLH
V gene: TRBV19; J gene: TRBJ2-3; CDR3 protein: ASSIVGSASTDTQY
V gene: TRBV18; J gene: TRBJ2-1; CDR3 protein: ASSPFETSGSYNEQF
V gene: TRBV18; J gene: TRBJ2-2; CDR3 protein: ASSDRDTGELF
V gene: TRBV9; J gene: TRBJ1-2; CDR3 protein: ASSPTYRERGYT
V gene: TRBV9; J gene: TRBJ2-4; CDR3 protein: ATTYLRGCGNIQY
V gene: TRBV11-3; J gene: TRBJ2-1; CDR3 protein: ASSLAGGSSYNEQF
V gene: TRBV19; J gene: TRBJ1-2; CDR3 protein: ASRENGYT
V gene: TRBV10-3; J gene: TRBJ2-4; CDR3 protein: AISETWGPENIQY
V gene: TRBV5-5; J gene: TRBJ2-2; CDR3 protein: ASSVGPNTGELF
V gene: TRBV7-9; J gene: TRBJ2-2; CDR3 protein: ASSQKQGSMSTGELF
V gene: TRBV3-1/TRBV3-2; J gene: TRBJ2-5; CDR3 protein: ASSRGLAGGQGETQY
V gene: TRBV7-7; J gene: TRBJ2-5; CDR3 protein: ASGGGRVETQY
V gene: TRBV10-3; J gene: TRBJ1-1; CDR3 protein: AISVGPQGLGDNTEAF
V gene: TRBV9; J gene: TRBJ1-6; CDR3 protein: ASSLGLYNSPLH
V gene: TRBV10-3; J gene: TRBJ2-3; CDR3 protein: AISDATSGRTDTQY